Sequencing of this T cell receptor (beta chain) was carried out in a study of lymphopenia after photon versus proton radiotherapy. General study results and limits: After lymphocyte nadir, photon-treated repertoires showed oligoclonal expansion, especially CD8+ Temra. Only patients who died were analyzed for survival; proton advantage is unproven.

Comment on this clone: Antigen unknown.

The table came from immunoSEQ multiplex PCR; TCRdb's copy has only in-frame clones and leaves some out. The sample contains fewer than 35,000 clones, 80% to 90% of which appear only once. The CDR3 has 15 amino acids. CDR1 and CDR2 from the germline V gene are MNHEY and SMNVEV (reference sequence). J gave up 0 bases and V 5 bases, and 1 base lay outside the gene matches. The receptor's source is a woman aged 70 to 79 with pancreatic cancer. Some clones in this sample may be carry-over from other donors' samples. The chain uses TRBV27 and TRBJ1-1, with 12 bases fitting TRBD1. Sample: peripheral blood, taken from a patient treated with proton-based radiotherapy. Written as DNA, the CDR3 is TGTGCCAGCAGTAGGGACAGGGGGCTGAACACTGAAGCTTTCTTT. Its translation: CASSRDRGLNTEAFF.